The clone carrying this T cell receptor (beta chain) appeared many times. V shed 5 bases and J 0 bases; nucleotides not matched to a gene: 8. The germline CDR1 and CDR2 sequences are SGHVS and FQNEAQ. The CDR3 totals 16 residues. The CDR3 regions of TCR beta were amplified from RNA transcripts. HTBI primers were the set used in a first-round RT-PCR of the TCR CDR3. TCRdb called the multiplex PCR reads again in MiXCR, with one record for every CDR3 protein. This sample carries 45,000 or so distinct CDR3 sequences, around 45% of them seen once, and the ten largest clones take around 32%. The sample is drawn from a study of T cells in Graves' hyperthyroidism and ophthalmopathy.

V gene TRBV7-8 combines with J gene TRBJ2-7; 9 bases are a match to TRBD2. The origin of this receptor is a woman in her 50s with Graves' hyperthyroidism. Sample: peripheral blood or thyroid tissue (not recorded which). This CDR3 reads CASSGGTSSHSYEQYF. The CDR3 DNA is TGTGCCAGCAGCGGGGGGACTAGCAGCCACTCCTACGAGCAGTACTTC.